The present TCR beta chain was sequenced within a study of cytomegalovirus exposure and HLA in healthy donors. General observations from the study: About 87% or about 30% of the time was how often most TCR beta V segments were productive, according to an earlier analysis. A few chains tied to CMV proved CMV antigen-specific in vitro.

Notes on this clone: Its antigen is currently unknown.

This PCR relied on a set of 60 Vbeta primers and 13 Jbeta primers. Repertoires were generated with immunoSEQ multiplex PCR, while TCRdb's copy carries only in-frame clones and drops some. This sample has around 110,000 clones, with about three quarters found just once. The sequence was obtained from a woman between 50 and 59 years old in good health and CMV-seropositive. Sequencing was performed on PBMCs.

The CDR3 DNA follows: TGTGCCACCAGCAGAGCCCTAGCCCGCGAGCAGTACTTC. Protein: CATSRALAREQYF. This rearrangement joins TRBV15 to TRBJ2-7; maybe TRBD2 (5 bases). This CDR3 contains 13 residues. V gave up 1 base and J gave up 6 bases, with 10 bases separating them. Germline V gene sequence: CDR1 LNHNV, CDR2 YYDKDF (reference sequence).